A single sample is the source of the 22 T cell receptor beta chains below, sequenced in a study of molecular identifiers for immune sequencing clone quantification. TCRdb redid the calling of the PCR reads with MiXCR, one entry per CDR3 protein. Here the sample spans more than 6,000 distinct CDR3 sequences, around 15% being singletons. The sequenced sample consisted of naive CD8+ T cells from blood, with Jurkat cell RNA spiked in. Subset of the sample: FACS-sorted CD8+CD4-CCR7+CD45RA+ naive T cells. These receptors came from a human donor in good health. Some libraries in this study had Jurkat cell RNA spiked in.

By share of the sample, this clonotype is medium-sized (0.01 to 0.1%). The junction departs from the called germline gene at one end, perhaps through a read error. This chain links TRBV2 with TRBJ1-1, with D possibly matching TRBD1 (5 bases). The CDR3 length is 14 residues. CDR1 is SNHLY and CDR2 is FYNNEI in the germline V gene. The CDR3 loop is CASREGQMNTEAFF. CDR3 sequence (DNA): TGTGCCAGCAGGGAAGGACAAATGAACACTGAAGCTTTCTTT.

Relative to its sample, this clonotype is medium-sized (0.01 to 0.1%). CDR3 region: CAWRVFPRSGHTDTQYF. The CDR3 region has the DNA TGTGCCTGGAGGGTTTTTCCGAGAAGTGGTCACACAGATACGCAGTATTTT. The V gene is TRBV30, the J gene TRBJ2-3, with D uncertain. From germline, CDR1 is GTSNPN and CDR2 SVGIG (reference sequence). Trimming took off 3 bases at V and 2 bases at J, with 21 bases between the two ends. The length of the CDR3 is 17 residues. Supplemented by reference TRBV30 and TRBJ2-3, the full variable domain reads SQTIHQWPATLVQPVGSPLSLECTVEGTSNPNLYWYRQAAGRGLQLLFYSVGIGQISSEVPQNLSASRPQDRQFILSSKKLLLSDSGFYLCAWRVFPRSGHTDTQYFGPGTRLTVL.

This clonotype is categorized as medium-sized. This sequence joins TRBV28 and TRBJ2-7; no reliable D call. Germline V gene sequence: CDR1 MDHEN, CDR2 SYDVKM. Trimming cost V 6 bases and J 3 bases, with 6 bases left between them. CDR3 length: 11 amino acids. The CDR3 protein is CASSPRYEQYF. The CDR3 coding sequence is TGTGCCAGCAGCCCGCGCTACGAGCAGTACTTC.

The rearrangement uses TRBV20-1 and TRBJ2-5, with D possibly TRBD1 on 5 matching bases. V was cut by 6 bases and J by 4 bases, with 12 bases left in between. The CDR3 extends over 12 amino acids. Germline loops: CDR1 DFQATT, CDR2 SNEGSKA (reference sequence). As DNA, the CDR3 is TGCAGTGCAACAGGACCGGGAGAGACCCAGTACTTC. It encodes CSATGPGETQYF.

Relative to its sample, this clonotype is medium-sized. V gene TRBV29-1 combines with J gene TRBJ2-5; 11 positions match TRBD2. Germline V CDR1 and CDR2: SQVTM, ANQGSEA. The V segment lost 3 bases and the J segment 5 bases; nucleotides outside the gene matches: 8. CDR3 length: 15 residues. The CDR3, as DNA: TGCAGCGTTGATCCTAGCGGGAGGCCGGGGGAGACCCAGTACTTC. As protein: CSVDPSGRPGETQYF.

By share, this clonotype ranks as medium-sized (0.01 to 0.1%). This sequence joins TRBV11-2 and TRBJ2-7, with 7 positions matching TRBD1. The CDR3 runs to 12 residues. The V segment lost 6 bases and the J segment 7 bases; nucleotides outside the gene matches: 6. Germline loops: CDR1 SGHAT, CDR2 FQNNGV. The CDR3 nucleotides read TGTGCCAGCAGTACGAGGGGGCTTGAGCAGTACTTC. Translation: CASSTRGLEQYF.

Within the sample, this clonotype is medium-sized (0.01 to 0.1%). CDR3 protein: CASSPRVYNEQFF. In DNA form, the CDR3 reads TGTGCCAGCAGCCCCCGTGTCTACAATGAGCAGTTCTTC. The gene calls are TRBV7-2 and TRBJ2-1; D gene ambiguous. The germline V and J ends were trimmed by 5 bases and 3 bases, with 8 bases remaining between them. Germline assignment: CDR1 SGHTA and CDR2 FQGNSA. This CDR3 has 13 amino acids.

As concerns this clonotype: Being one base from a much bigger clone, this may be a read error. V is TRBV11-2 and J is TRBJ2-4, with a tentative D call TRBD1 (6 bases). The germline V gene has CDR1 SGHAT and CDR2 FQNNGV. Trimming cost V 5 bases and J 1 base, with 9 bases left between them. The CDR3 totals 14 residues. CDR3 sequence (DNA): TGTGCCAGCAGCCCCCAGGGGGCCAAAAACATTCAGTACTTC. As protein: CASSPQGAKNIQYF. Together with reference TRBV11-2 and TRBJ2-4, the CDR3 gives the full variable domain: EAGVAQSPRYKIIEKRQSVAFWCNPISGHATLYWYQQILGQGPKLLIQFQNNGVVDDSQLPKDRFSAERLKGVDSTLKIQPAKLEDSAVYLCASSPQGAKNIQYFGAGTRLSVL.

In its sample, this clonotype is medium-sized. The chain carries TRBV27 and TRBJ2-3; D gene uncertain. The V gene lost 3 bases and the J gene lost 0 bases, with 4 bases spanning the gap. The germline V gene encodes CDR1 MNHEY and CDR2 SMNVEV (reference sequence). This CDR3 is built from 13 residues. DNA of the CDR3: TGTGCCAGCAGTTTGGGGAGCACAGATACGCAGTATTTT. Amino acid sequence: CASSLGSTDTQYF.

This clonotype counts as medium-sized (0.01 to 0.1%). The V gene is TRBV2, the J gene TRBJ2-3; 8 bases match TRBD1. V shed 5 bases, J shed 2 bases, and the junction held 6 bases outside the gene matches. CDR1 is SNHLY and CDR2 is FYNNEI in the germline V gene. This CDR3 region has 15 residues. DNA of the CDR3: TGTGCCAGCAGTAGACCGGGACAGGTCACAGATACGCAGTATTTT. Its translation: CASSRPGQVTDTQYF. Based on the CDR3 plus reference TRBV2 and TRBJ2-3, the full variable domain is EPEVTQTPSHQVTQMGQEVILRCVPISNHLYFYWYRQILGQKVEFLVSFYNNEISEKSEIFDDQFSVERPDGSNFTLKIRSTKLEDSAMYFCASSRPGQVTDTQYFGPGTRLTVL.

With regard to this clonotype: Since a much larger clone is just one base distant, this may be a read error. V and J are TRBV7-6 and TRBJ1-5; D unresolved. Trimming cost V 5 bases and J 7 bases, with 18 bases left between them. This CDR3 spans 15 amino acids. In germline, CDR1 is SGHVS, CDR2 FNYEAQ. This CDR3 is CASSPLPGNRQPQHF. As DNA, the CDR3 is TGTGCCAGCAGCCCCCTCCCGGGGAACAGACAGCCCCAGCATTTT. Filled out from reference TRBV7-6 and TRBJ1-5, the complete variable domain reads GAGVSQSPRYKVTKRGQDVALRCDPISGHVSLYWYRQALGQGPEFLTYFNYEAQQDKSGLPNDRFSAERPEGSISTLTIQRTEQRDSAMYRCASSPLPGNRQPQHFGDGTRLSIL.

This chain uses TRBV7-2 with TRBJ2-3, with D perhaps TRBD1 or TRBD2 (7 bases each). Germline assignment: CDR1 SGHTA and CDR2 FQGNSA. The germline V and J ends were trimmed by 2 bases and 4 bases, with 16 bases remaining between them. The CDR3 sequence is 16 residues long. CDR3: CASSLIWQGGADTQYF. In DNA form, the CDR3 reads TGTGCCAGCAGCTTAATCTGGCAGGGGGGGGCAGATACGCAGTATTTT. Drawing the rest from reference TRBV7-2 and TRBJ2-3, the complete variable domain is GAGVSQSPSNKVTEKGKDVELRCDPISGHTALYWYRQSLGQGLEFLIYFQGNSAPDKSGLPSDRFSAERTGGSVSTLTIQRTQQEDSAVYLCASSLIWQGGADTQYFGPGTRLTVL.

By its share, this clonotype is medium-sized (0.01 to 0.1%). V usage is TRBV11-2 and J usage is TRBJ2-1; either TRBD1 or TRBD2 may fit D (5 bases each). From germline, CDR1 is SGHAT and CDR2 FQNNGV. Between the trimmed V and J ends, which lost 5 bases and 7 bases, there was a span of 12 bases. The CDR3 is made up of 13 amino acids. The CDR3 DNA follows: TGTGCCAGCAGCCCGACGGGGCTAAATGAGCAGTTCTTC. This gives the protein CASSPTGLNEQFF.

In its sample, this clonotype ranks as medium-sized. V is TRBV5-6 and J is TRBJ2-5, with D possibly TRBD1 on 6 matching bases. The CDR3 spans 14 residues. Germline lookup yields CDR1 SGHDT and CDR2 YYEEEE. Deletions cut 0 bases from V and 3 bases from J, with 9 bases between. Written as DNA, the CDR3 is TGTGCCAGCAGCTTGGACAGGGAAGAAGAGACCCAGTACTTC. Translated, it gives CASSLDREEETQYF.

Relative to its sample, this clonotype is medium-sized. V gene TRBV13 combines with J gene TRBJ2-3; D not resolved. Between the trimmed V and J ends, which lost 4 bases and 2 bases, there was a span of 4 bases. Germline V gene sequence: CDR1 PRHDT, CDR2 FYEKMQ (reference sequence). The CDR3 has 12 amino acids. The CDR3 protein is CASSSITDTQYF. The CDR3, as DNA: TGTGCCAGCAGCTCCATCACAGATACGCAGTATTTT.

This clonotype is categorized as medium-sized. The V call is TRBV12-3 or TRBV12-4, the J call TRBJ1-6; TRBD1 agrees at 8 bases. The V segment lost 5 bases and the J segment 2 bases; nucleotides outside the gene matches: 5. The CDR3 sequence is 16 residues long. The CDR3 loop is CASSPTGVTYNSPLHF. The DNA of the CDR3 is TGTGCCAGCAGTCCGACAGGGGTAACCTATAATTCACCCCTCCACTTT.

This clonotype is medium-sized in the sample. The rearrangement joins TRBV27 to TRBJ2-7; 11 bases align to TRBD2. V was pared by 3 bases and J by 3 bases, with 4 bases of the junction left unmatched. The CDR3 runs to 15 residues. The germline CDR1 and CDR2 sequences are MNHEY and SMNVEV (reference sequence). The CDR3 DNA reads TGTGCCAGCAGTTTTGGGACTAGCGGCAACTACGAGCAGTACTTC. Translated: CASSFGTSGNYEQYF.

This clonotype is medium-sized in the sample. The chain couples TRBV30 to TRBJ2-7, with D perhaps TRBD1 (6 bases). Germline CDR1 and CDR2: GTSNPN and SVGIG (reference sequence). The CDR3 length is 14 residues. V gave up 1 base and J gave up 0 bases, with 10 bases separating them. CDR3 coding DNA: TGTGCCTGGAGTGGACAGGAGAGCTCCTACGAGCAGTACTTC. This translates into CAWSGQESSYEQYF.

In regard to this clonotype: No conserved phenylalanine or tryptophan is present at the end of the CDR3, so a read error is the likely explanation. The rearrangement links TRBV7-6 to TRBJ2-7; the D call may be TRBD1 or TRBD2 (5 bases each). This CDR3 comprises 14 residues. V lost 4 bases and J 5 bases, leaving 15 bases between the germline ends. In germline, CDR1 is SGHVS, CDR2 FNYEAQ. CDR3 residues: CASSSIVGDHEQYL. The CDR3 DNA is TGTGCCAGCAGCTCAATAGTTGGGGACCACGAGCAGTACCTC.

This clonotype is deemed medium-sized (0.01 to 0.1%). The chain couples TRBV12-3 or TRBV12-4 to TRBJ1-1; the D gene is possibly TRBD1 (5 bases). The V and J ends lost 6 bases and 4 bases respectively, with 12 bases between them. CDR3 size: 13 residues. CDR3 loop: CASSRVEATEAFF. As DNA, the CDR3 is TGTGCCAGCAGCAGGGTTGAGGCCACTGAAGCTTTCTTT.

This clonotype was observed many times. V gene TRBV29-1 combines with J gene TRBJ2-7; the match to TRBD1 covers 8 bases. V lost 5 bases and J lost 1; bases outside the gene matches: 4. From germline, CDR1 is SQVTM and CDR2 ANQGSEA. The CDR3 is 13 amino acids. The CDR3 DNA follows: TGCAGCGTTACCGGGACAGGTTCCTACGAGCAGTACTTC. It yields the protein CSVTGTGSYEQYF.

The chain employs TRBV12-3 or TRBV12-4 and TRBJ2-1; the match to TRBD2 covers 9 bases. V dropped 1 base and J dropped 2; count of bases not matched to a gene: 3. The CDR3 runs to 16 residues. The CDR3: CASSLGLAGAYNEQFF. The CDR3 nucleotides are TGTGCCAGCAGTTTAGGGTTAGCGGGAGCCTACAATGAGCAGTTCTTC.